A selection of T cell receptor beta chains follows, all from one sample in a study of blood T cell repertoires in COVID-19. Libraries were prepared by immunoSEQ multiplex PCR; TCRdb keeps only in-frame clonotypes and omits some of them. The table records roughly 400,000 clones, over 75% of them present only once. The sequenced sample was PBMCs or T cells enriched from blood (not recorded which). The receptors come from a man aged 30-40 years who had recovered from COVID-19. Each CDR3 is given with its conserved first and last residue. The order of the fields is clone size, V gene, D gene, J gene, CDR3 protein, CDR3 DNA. The D gene is left open where the match is weak. Expanded clones get a size class; other rows say once, few or many, or leave the size out.

clone_size: once
v_call: TRBV30
d_call: TRBD2
j_call: TRBJ2-1
cdr3_aa: CAWIAGSYNEQFF
cdr3_nt: TGTGCCTGGATAGCGGGCTCCTACAATGAGCAGTTCTTC

clone_size: NA
v_call: TRBV19
d_call: TRBD1
j_call: TRBJ2-7
cdr3_aa: CASSDNRGLVYEQYF
cdr3_nt: TGTGCCAGTAGTGATAACAGGGGGCTGGTGTACGAGCAGTACTTC

clone_size: NA
v_call: TRBV6-5
d_call: NA
j_call: TRBJ1-2
cdr3_aa: CASNRVYGYTF
cdr3_nt: TGTGCCAGCAACAGGGTCTATGGCTACACCTTC

clone_size: NA
v_call: TRBV3-1/TRBV3-2
d_call: TRBD2
j_call: TRBJ2-3
cdr3_aa: CASSLGLAGDTQYF
cdr3_nt: TGTGCCAGCAGCCTGGGACTAGCGGGAGATACGCAGTATTTT

clone_size: NA
v_call: TRBV28
d_call: TRBD1
j_call: TRBJ1-6
cdr3_aa: CASSNGQARNSPLHF
cdr3_nt: TGTGCCAGCAGCAATGGACAGGCCAGAAATTCACCCCTCCACTTT

clone_size: NA
v_call: TRBV29-1
d_call: TRBD1
j_call: TRBJ1-2
cdr3_aa: CSVEGVRGRTNYGYTF
cdr3_nt: TGCAGCGTTGAAGGAGTCAGGGGGCGGACTAACTATGGCTACACCTTC

clone_size: NA
v_call: TRBV5-1
d_call: TRBD2
j_call: TRBJ2-1
cdr3_aa: CASSSRLANEQFF
cdr3_nt: TGCGCCAGCAGCTCCCGACTAGCCAATGAGCAGTTCTTC

clone_size: few
v_call: TRBV11-2
d_call: TRBD1
j_call: TRBJ1-2
cdr3_aa: CASSFQDRDGYTF
cdr3_nt: TGTGCCAGCAGCTTCCAAGACAGGGATGGCTACACCTTC

clone_size: NA
v_call: TRBV12-3/TRBV12-4
d_call: TRBD2
j_call: TRBJ2-1
cdr3_aa: CASSFSQREAFF
cdr3_nt: TGTGCCAGCAGTTTTTCCCAGCGGGAGGCTTTCTTC

clone_size: NA
v_call: TRBV7-8
d_call: NA
j_call: TRBJ2-7
cdr3_aa: CASSPSYEQYF
cdr3_nt: TGTGCCAGCAGCCCCAGCTACGAGCAGTACTTC

clone_size: NA
v_call: TRBV7-9
d_call: NA
j_call: TRBJ1-3
cdr3_aa: CASSLGSKLTGNTIYF
cdr3_nt: TGTGCCAGCAGCTTAGGGTCAAAGCTGACTGGAAACACCATATATTTT

clone_size: NA
v_call: TRBV27
d_call: TRBD1
j_call: TRBJ1-6
cdr3_aa: CASSFWTGGGGGNSPLHF
cdr3_nt: TGTGCCAGCAGTTTTTGGACAGGGGGCGGCGGGGGAAATTCACCCCTCCACTTT

clone_size: NA
v_call: TRBV5-1
d_call: NA
j_call: TRBJ1-2
cdr3_aa: CASSLIQNYGYTF
cdr3_nt: TGCGCCAGCAGCTTGATCCAGAACTATGGCTACACCTTC

clone_size: NA
v_call: TRBV29-1
d_call: NA
j_call: TRBJ2-1
cdr3_aa: CSVDIGGYNEQFF
cdr3_nt: TGCAGCGTTGACATTGGCGGATACAATGAGCAGTTCTTC

clone_size: NA
v_call: TRBV10-3
d_call: NA
j_call: TRBJ2-7
cdr3_aa: CATSDKASYEQYF
cdr3_nt: TGTGCCACCTCGGACAAAGCCTCCTACGAGCAGTACTTC

clone_size: NA
v_call: TRBV6-1
d_call: TRBD1
j_call: TRBJ1-5
cdr3_aa: CASSEAKHRGRNQPQHF
cdr3_nt: TGTGCCAGCAGTGAAGCGAAGCACAGGGGGCGAAATCAGCCCCAGCATTTT

clone_size: NA
v_call: TRBV7-8
d_call: NA
j_call: TRBJ1-2
cdr3_aa: CASSRLRDNYGYTF
cdr3_nt: TGTGCCAGCAGCAGGCTCAGGGATAACTATGGCTACACCTTC

clone_size: NA
v_call: TRBV5-8
d_call: TRBD1
j_call: TRBJ1-5
cdr3_aa: CASSPGTGKDQPQHF
cdr3_nt: TGTGCCAGCAGCCCCGGGACAGGGAAGGATCAGCCCCAGCATTTT

clone_size: NA
v_call: TRBV30
d_call: NA
j_call: TRBJ1-4
cdr3_aa: CAWSLNEKLFF
cdr3_nt: TGTGCCTGGAGCTTAAATGAAAAACTGTTTTTT

clone_size: NA
v_call: TRBV2
d_call: NA
j_call: TRBJ2-5
cdr3_aa: CASSVLEFQETQYF
cdr3_nt: TGTGCCAGCAGTGTTCTAGAATTCCAAGAGACCCAGTACTTC

clone_size: NA
v_call: TRBV7-3
d_call: NA
j_call: TRBJ2-1
cdr3_aa: CASSPTGRSRDEQFF
cdr3_nt: TGTGCCAGCAGCCCAACGGGAAGGTCCCGGGATGAGCAGTTCTTC

clone_size: NA
v_call: TRBV18
d_call: TRBD1
j_call: TRBJ1-6
cdr3_aa: CASSPGQNNSPLHF
cdr3_nt: TGTGCCAGCTCACCGGGACAGAACAATTCACCCCTCCACTTT

clone_size: NA
v_call: TRBV5-1
d_call: TRBD2
j_call: TRBJ2-3
cdr3_aa: CASSSAVVMAGGTDTQYF
cdr3_nt: TGCGCCAGCAGCTCCGCGGTAGTCATGGCGGGAGGCACAGATACGCAGTATTTT

clone_size: NA
v_call: TRBV3-1/TRBV3-2
d_call: NA
j_call: TRBJ1-5
cdr3_aa: CASSLGMLGGQPQHF
cdr3_nt: TGTGCCAGCAGCCTCGGGATGTTGGGAGGCCAGCCCCAGCATTTT

clone_size: NA
v_call: TRBV5-8
d_call: TRBD1
j_call: TRBJ1-5
cdr3_aa: CASRRDSYQPQHF
cdr3_nt: TGTGCCAGCAGGAGGGACAGCTATCAGCCCCAGCATTTT

clone_size: NA
v_call: TRBV5-1
d_call: NA
j_call: TRBJ2-5
cdr3_aa: CASSLGEIRETQYF
cdr3_nt: TGCGCCAGCAGCTTGGGCGAGATCCGAGAGACCCAGTACTTC

clone_size: NA
v_call: TRBV5-1
d_call: TRBD1
j_call: TRBJ2-5
cdr3_aa: CASSLAGDRGQETQYF
cdr3_nt: TGCGCCAGCAGCTTGGCAGGGGACAGGGGCCAAGAGACCCAGTACTTC

clone_size: NA
v_call: TRBV9
d_call: NA
j_call: TRBJ2-7
cdr3_aa: CASSVAGAPSYEQYF
cdr3_nt: TGTGCCAGCAGCGTAGCAGGGGCCCCCTCCTACGAGCAGTACTTC

clone_size: NA
v_call: TRBV15
d_call: NA
j_call: TRBJ1-3
cdr3_aa: CATSSRDESGDTIYF
cdr3_nt: TGTGCCACCAGCAGCCGGGACGAAAGCGGGGACACCATATATTTT

clone_size: NA
v_call: TRBV7-9
d_call: NA
j_call: TRBJ2-7
cdr3_aa: CASSPLTSASHEQYF
cdr3_nt: TGTGCCAGCAGCCCACTGACATCCGCGAGCCACGAGCAGTACTTC

clone_size: NA
v_call: TRBV27
d_call: TRBD1
j_call: TRBJ2-7
cdr3_aa: CASSLKWDRSSEQYF
cdr3_nt: TGTGCCAGCAGTTTAAAATGGGACAGGTCGAGCGAGCAGTACTTC

clone_size: NA
v_call: TRBV11-2
d_call: NA
j_call: TRBJ2-5
cdr3_aa: CASSFGGQETQYF
cdr3_nt: TGTGCCAGCAGCTTCGGGGGTCAAGAGACCCAGTACTTC

clone_size: NA
v_call: TRBV27
d_call: NA
j_call: TRBJ2-5
cdr3_aa: CASRTLGVETQYF
cdr3_nt: TGTGCCAGCAGAACCCTAGGGGTCGAGACCCAGTACTTC

clone_size: NA
v_call: TRBV18
d_call: NA
j_call: TRBJ2-6
cdr3_aa: CASSPRNGGGANVLTF
cdr3_nt: TGTGCCAGCTCACCCAGAAACGGGGGAGGGGCCAACGTCCTGACTTTC

clone_size: NA
v_call: TRBV28
d_call: TRBD2
j_call: TRBJ2-1
cdr3_aa: CASSSGAGVVNEQFF
cdr3_nt: TGTGCCAGCAGCTCAGGAGCGGGAGTAGTCAATGAGCAGTTCTTC

clone_size: once
v_call: TRBV4-1
d_call: NA
j_call: TRBJ2-5
cdr3_aa: CASSQVNLAAETQYF
cdr3_nt: TGCGCCAGCAGCCAAGTCAACTTAGCTGCCGAGACCCAGTACTTC

clone_size: NA
v_call: TRBV14
d_call: NA
j_call: TRBJ1-1
cdr3_aa: CASSQDSGFGTEAFF
cdr3_nt: TGTGCCAGCAGCCAAGATTCCGGTTTTGGCACTGAAGCTTTCTTT

clone_size: NA
v_call: TRBV28
d_call: TRBD1
j_call: TRBJ1-5
cdr3_aa: CASRHQGAGGNQPQHF
cdr3_nt: TGTGCCAGCAGGCATCAGGGGGCTGGAGGCAATCAGCCCCAGCATTTT

clone_size: NA
v_call: TRBV10-2
d_call: TRBD2
j_call: TRBJ2-3
cdr3_aa: CASKLDSGRVGTDTQYF
cdr3_nt: TGCGCCAGCAAACTCGATAGCGGGAGGGTCGGGACAGATACGCAGTATTTT

clone_size: NA
v_call: TRBV10-3
d_call: TRBD1
j_call: TRBJ1-4
cdr3_aa: CAISAGTGLEKLFF
cdr3_nt: TGTGCCATCAGTGCGGGGACAGGACTTGAAAAACTGTTTTTT

clone_size: few
v_call: TRBV28
d_call: NA
j_call: TRBJ1-2
cdr3_aa: CASSFPGTRGIF
cdr3_nt: TGTGCCAGCAGTTTTCCCGGGACGAGGGGGATCTTC

clone_size: few
v_call: TRBV18
d_call: NA
j_call: TRBJ1-6
cdr3_aa: CASSPEATNSPLHF
cdr3_nt: TGTGCCAGCTCACCTGAGGCGACTAATTCACCCCTCCACTTT

clone_size: NA
v_call: TRBV7-9
d_call: TRBD1
j_call: TRBJ1-4
cdr3_aa: CASSLGDRVREKLFF
cdr3_nt: TGTGCCAGCAGCTTAGGGGACAGGGTTCGTGAAAAACTGTTTTTT

clone_size: once
v_call: TRBV4-1
d_call: TRBD1
j_call: TRBJ1-3
cdr3_aa: CASSRDRTGAGNTIYF
cdr3_nt: TGCGCCAGCAGCCGAGACCGGACAGGGGCCGGAAACACCATATATTTT

clone_size: NA
v_call: TRBV7-9
d_call: TRBD1
j_call: TRBJ1-2
cdr3_aa: CASSFRGGQGVAYYGYTF
cdr3_nt: TGTGCCAGCAGCTTCCGAGGGGGACAGGGGGTGGCATATTATGGCTACACCTTC